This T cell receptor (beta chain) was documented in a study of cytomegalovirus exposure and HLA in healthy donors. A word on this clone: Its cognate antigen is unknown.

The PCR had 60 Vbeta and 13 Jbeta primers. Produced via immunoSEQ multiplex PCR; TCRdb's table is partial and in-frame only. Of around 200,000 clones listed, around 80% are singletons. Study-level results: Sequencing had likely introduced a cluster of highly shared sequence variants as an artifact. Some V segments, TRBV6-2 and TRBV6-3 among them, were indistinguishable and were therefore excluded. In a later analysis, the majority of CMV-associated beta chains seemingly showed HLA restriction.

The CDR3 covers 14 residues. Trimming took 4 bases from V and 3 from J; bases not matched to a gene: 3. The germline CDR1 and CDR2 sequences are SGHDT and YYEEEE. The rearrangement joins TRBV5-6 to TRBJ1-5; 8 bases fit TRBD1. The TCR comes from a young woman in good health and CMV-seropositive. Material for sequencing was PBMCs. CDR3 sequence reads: CASSADRDNQPQHF. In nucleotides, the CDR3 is TGTGCCAGCAGCGCGGACAGGGACAATCAGCCCCAGCATTTT.